What follows describes a single T cell receptor (beta chain). Positive CCR7 selection of CD45RO-negative cells yielded the naive CD8 cells, and terminally differentiated effector memory CD45RA+ cells were excluded. These data come from a study of shared clonotypes between healthy human individuals. From germline, CDR1 is MNHEY and CDR2 SVGAGI. V lost 1 base and J 9 bases, leaving 13 bases between the germline ends. The CDR3 spans 13 residues. Only in-frame clones appear in the TCRdb table, and some are missing; sequencing was by immunoSEQ multiplex PCR. The sample contains about 580,000 clones, nearly 98% of which appear only once.

Material for sequencing was naive CD8+ T cells sorted from blood. V gene TRBV6-5 combines with J gene TRBJ2-7; no clear D gene. This clonotype was sampled from a man aged 25 to 40 in good health. CDR3 region: CASSYFGSTPQYF. CDR3 nucleotides: TGTGCCAGCAGTTACTTCGGCTCCACGCCGCAGTACTTC.